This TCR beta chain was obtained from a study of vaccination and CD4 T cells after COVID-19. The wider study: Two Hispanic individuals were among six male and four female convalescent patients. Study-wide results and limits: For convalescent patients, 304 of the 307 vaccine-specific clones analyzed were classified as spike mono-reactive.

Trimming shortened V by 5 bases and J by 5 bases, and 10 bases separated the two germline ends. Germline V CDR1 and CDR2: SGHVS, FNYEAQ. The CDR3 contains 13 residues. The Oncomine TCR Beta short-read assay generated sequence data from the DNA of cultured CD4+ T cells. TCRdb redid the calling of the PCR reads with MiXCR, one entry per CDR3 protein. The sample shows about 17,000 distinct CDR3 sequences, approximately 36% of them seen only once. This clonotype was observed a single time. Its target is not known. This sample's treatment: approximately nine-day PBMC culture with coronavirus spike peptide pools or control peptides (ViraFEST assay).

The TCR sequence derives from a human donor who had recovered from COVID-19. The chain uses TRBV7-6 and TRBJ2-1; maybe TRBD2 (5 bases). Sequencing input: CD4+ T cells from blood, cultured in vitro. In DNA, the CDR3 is TGTGCCAGCAGCCCGCGGGTAAACAATGAGCAGTTCTTC. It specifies CASSPRVNNEQFF.